This T cell receptor (beta chain) was identified during a study of T cells in Graves' hyperthyroidism and ophthalmopathy. The germline gives CDR1 MNHEY, CDR2 SMNVEV (reference sequence). V was clipped by 8 bases and J by 9 bases, with 11 bases between them. There are 12 residues in the CDR3. Findings and limits, study-wide: Most clonotypes expanded in thyroid above 0.001 were likewise present in blood. Ophthalmopathy and stable hyperthyroidism were told apart by a 13 V-J model.

There were TCR beta CDR3 regions amplified from RNA transcripts. Using the HTBI primer set, a first-round RT-PCR was run on the TCR CDR3. MiXCR, applied by TCRdb to the multiplex PCR reads, yields one record per CDR3 protein. This table holds 250,000 to 400,000 distinct CDR3 sequences, roughly 15% found once. This clonotype was found a few times. Its antigen is unknown. A single base separates this from a much larger clone, so it may be a read error. The study based diagnoses on clinical symptoms, serum thyroxine and TRAb, thyroid ultrasound and orbital computed tomography. It was roughly 10 ml of fresh peripheral blood that supplied the PBMCs.

What was sequenced was blood. This sequence was found in a woman in her forties with Graves' ophthalmopathy. The chain combines TRBV27 with TRBJ1-6; D not certain. DNA of the CDR3: TGTGCCAGCGGCAGAACTAGTTCACCCCTCCACTTT. Protein product: CASGRTSSPLHF.